The rows below give T cell receptor beta chains drawn from one sample of a study of blood T cell repertoires in COVID-19. Measured with immunoSEQ multiplex PCR; TCRdb has only the in-frame clones, and not every one. In the table there are around 170,000 clones, 85% to 90% of which are singletons. Sequencing input: peripheral blood. Receptors originate from a man aged 45-60 years with active or convalescent COVID-19. Both conserved end residues are part of each CDR3. Each record gives: J gene, D gene, V gene, clone size, CDR3 protein, CDR3 DNA. A D gene is named only where the DNA matches it firmly. Part of the rows lack a size; the others show once, few, many or a class for expanded clones.

TRBJ2-2 - TRBV3-1/TRBV3-2 - CASSQEGGTGELFF TGTGCCAGCAGCCAAGAGGGGGGCACCGGGGAGCTGTTTTTT
TRBJ1-1 TRBD1 TRBV29-1 - CSAKRDRGNLGAFF TGCAGCGCAAAAAGGGACAGGGGAAATTTAGGAGCTTTCTTT
TRBJ2-7 - TRBV7-8 - CASSLARQGGEQYF TGTGCCAGCAGCTTAGCGAGGCAGGGTGGCGAGCAGTACTTC
TRBJ2-3 TRBD2 TRBV18 - CASPGTSGPTDTQYF TGTGCCAGCCCTGGGACTAGCGGTCCCACAGATACGCAGTATTTT
TRBJ1-6 - TRBV19 - CASSQRQQNSPLHF TGTGCCAGTAGCCAAAGACAGCAAAATTCACCCCTCCACTTT
TRBJ1-4 TRBD1 TRBV20-1 few CSASRQGVLFF TGCAGTGCTAGTAGACAGGGAGTTCTGTTTTTT
TRBJ2-5 - TRBV29-1 - CSGGVGGHQETQYF TGCAGCGGGGGGGTAGGAGGTCATCAAGAGACCCAGTACTTC
TRBJ2-3 TRBD1 TRBV11-3 - CASSYSTGTGELDTQYF TGTGCCAGCAGCTACAGTACCGGGACAGGAGAGTTAGATACGCAGTATTTT
TRBJ2-7 TRBD1 TRBV14 - CASSPGTVLYYEQYF TGTGCCAGCAGCCCGGGGACAGTTTTATACTACGAGCAGTACTTC
TRBJ2-3 TRBD2 TRBV5-1 - CASSKKTPGTSGTDTQYF TGCGCCAGCAGCAAAAAGACTCCCGGGACTAGCGGCACAGATACGCAGTATTTT
TRBJ2-1 - TRBV13 - CASSLEIVHNEQFF TGTGCCAGCAGCTTAGAAATAGTCCACAATGAGCAGTTCTTC
TRBJ1-2 - TRBV10-3 - CAISGQIYGYTF TGTGCCATCAGTGGTCAGATCTATGGCTACACCTTC
TRBJ2-1 TRBD2 TRBV20-1 - CSARDKGLAFF TGCAGTGCTAGAGATAAGGGACTAGCGTTCTTC
TRBJ1-2 TRBD1 TRBV5-5 - CASSFRGETGAYYGYTF TGTGCCAGCAGCTTTCGTGGGGAAACAGGGGCTTACTATGGCTACACCTTC
TRBJ2-7 TRBD2 TRBV6-5 - CASTNSGRGEQYF TGTGCCAGCACCAATAGCGGGAGGGGGGAGCAGTACTTC
TRBJ2-3 TRBD1 TRBV11-3 few CASSQRTGDQDTQYF TGTGCCAGCAGCCAGAGGACAGGGGACCAGGATACGCAGTATTTT
TRBJ1-1 TRBD1 TRBV28 - CASRPPGQMNTEAFF TGTGCCAGCAGACCACCGGGACAGATGAACACTGAAGCTTTCTTT
TRBJ2-3 - TRBV4-3 - CASSPTYQVTQYF TGCGCCAGCAGCCCTACATACCAGGTCACGCAGTATTTT
TRBJ1-2 - TRBV9 - CASSRDTYGYTF TGTGCCAGCAGCCGTGACACGTACGGCTACACCTTC
TRBJ1-3 - TRBV7-2 - CASSPLYSGNTIYF TGTGCCAGCAGTCCTCTTTACTCGGGAAACACCATATATTTT
TRBJ2-3 TRBD2 TRBV7-3 - CASSLVSGATDTQYF TGTGCCAGCAGCTTAGTTAGCGGGGCCACAGATACGCAGTATTTT
TRBJ2-1 - TRBV24-1 - CATAENYNEQFF TGTGCCACCGCGGAAAACTACAATGAGCAGTTCTTC
TRBJ1-4 TRBD1 TRBV19 - CASSLDRAGEKLFF TGTGCCAGTAGTTTGGACAGGGCGGGTGAAAAACTGTTTTTT
TRBJ2-1 TRBD1 TRBV15 - CATSRDPPGQGANEQFF TGTGCCACCAGCAGAGATCCGCCGGGACAGGGAGCAAATGAGCAGTTCTTC
TRBJ2-7 - TRBV4-3 - CASSSQGIPYEQYF TGCGCCAGCAGCTCACAGGGAATTCCCTACGAGCAGTACTTC
TRBJ1-2 - TRBV19 once CATRRPPNYGYTF TGTGCCACCCGGAGGCCTCCTAACTATGGCTACACCTTC
TRBJ2-2 - TRBV11-3 - CASTQWETGELFF TGTGCCAGCACCCAGTGGGAGACCGGGGAGCTGTTTTTT
TRBJ2-1 - TRBV4-2 few CASSQDRGLGEQFF TGTGCCAGCAGCCAAGATCGAGGCTTAGGTGAGCAGTTCTTC
TRBJ2-3 - TRBV29-1 - CSVEAGAQYF TGCAGCGTTGAAGCGGGAGCCCAGTATTTT
TRBJ2-1 TRBD2 TRBV9 - CASSLRTSGAYNEQFF TGTGCCAGCAGCCTCCGGACTAGCGGAGCATACAATGAGCAGTTCTTC
TRBJ2-3 TRBD1 TRBV10-3 - CAISGAFGQGRTDTQYF TGTGCCATCAGTGGGGCGTTTGGACAGGGGCGCACAGATACGCAGTATTTT
TRBJ1-2 TRBD1 TRBV7-3 - CASSLTGTGGARYGYTF TGTGCCAGCAGCTTAACGGGGACAGGGGGCGCTCGGTATGGCTACACCTTC
TRBJ1-6 - TRBV9 once CASSAGTKPSPLHF TGTGCCAGCAGCGCCGGGACAAAGCCTTCACCCCTCCACTTT
TRBJ2-2 - TRBV9 few CASSVSSDSWNTGELFF TGTGCCAGCAGCGTAAGTAGTGACAGTTGGAACACCGGGGAGCTGTTTTTT
TRBJ2-5 TRBD1 TRBV7-3 - CASSSNRGETQYF TGTGCCAGCAGCTCTAACAGGGGAGAGACCCAGTACTTC
TRBJ1-1 TRBD1 TRBV28 - CASTRTGILMNTEAFF TGTGCCAGCACCCGGACAGGGATATTGATGAACACTGAAGCTTTCTTT
TRBJ1-3 - TRBV7-2 - CASSSQGGFGNTIYF TGTGCCAGCAGCTCACAGGGAGGGTTTGGAAACACCATATATTTT
TRBJ1-2 - TRBV5-6 - CASSSGYGYTF TGTGCCAGCAGCTCAGGGTATGGCTACACCTTC
TRBJ2-1 TRBD2 TRBV28 - CASSHGTSGGSYNEQFF TGTGCCAGCAGTCATGGGACTAGCGGAGGCTCCTACAATGAGCAGTTCTTC
TRBJ1-4 TRBD1 TRBV4-1 - CASSQDWARGLFF TGCGCCAGCAGCCAAGATTGGGCCAGGGGGCTGTTTTTT
TRBJ1-1 - TRBV6-2/TRBV6-3 - CASSYSGINTEAFF TGTGCCAGCAGTTACTCCGGGATCAACACTGAAGCTTTCTTT
TRBJ1-1 TRBD1 TRBV11-3 - CASSLSQGALLNTEAFF TGTGCCAGCAGCTTAAGCCAGGGGGCCCTTTTGAACACTGAAGCTTTCTTT
TRBJ2-7 TRBD2 TRBV28 - CASSSPSGSREQYF TGTGCCAGCAGTTCGCCTAGCGGGAGCCGCGAGCAGTACTTC
TRBJ2-7 TRBD1 TRBV29-1 - CSVTSGQGAGWDSGEQYF TGCAGCGTCACCTCCGGACAGGGTGCAGGTTGGGATTCGGGCGAGCAGTACTTC
TRBJ2-7 TRBD1 TRBV2 - CASNTGVLTYEQYF TGTGCCAGCAATACAGGGGTCCTTACCTACGAGCAGTACTTC
TRBJ2-1 - TRBV6-1 - CASSERGLVGNEQFF TGTGCCAGCAGTGAAAGGGGCCTAGTGGGTAATGAGCAGTTCTTC
TRBJ2-3 TRBD1 TRBV19 - CASSIGWTGAESDTQYF TGTGCCAGTAGTATAGGCTGGACAGGGGCCGAGTCTGATACGCAGTATTTT
TRBJ1-5 TRBD1 TRBV24-1 - CATSDRKGQGNQPQHF TGTGCCACCAGTGACCGGAAGGGACAGGGGAATCAGCCCCAGCATTTT
TRBJ1-1 TRBD1 TRBV10-3 - CAIRGDRASENTEAFF TGTGCCATCAGAGGGGACAGGGCGTCGGAAAACACTGAAGCTTTCTTT
TRBJ1-1 - TRBV6-5 - CASSSGGGWSTEAFF TGTGCCAGCAGCTCCGGGGGGGGCTGGAGCACTGAAGCTTTCTTT
TRBJ1-2 - TRBV2 - CASSGSGVRVYGYTF TGTGCCAGCAGTGGATCAGGGGTTAGAGTCTATGGCTACACCTTC
TRBJ2-1 - TRBV19 few CASSTNSETYNEQFF TGTGCCAGTAGTACCAATAGCGAGACCTACAATGAGCAGTTCTTC
TRBJ2-5 TRBD2 TRBV7-2 - CASSSTSEETQYF TGTGCCAGCAGCTCCACTAGCGAAGAGACCCAGTACTTC
TRBJ1-5 - TRBV30 - CAWSLGPYQPQHF TGTGCCTGGAGTCTGGGCCCATATCAGCCCCAGCATTTT
TRBJ1-1 - TRBV19 once CASSQKRGEAFF TGTGCCAGTAGTCAAAAAAGGGGTGAAGCTTTCTTT
TRBJ1-3 - TRBV4-3 - CASSQDVGPGNTIYF TGCGCCAGCAGCCAAGATGTGGGGCCAGGAAACACCATATATTTT